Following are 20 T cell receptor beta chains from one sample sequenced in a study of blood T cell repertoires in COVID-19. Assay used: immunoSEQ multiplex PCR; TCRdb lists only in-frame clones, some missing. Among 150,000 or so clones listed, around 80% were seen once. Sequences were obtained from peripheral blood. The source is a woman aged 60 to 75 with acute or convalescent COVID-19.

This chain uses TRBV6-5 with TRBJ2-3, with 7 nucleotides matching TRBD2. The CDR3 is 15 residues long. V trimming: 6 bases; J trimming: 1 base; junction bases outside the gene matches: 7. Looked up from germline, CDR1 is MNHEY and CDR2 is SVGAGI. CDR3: CASRPGGPGTDTQYF. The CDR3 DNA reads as TGTGCCAGCAGGCCGGGGGGTCCGGGCACAGATACGCAGTATTTT.

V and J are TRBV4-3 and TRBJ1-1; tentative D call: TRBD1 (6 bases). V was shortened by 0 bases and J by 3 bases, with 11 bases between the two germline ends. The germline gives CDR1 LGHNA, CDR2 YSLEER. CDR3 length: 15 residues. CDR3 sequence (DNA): TGCGCCAGCAGCCAAGATAGGAACAGGGACACTGAAGCTTTCTTT. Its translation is CASSQDRNRDTEAFF.

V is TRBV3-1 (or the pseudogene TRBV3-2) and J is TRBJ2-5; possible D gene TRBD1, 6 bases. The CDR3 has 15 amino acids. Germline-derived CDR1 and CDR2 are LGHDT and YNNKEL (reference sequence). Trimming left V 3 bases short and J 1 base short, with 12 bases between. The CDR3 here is CASSHHGQLQETQYF. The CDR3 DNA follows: TGTGCCAGCAGCCATCACGGACAGCTCCAAGAGACCCAGTACTTC.

The CDR3, as DNA: TGTGCCAGCTCACGGATCGGGGGAGTCACAGATACGCAGTATTTT. This sequence encodes CASSRIGGVTDTQYF. V gene TRBV18 combines with J gene TRBJ2-3; D may be TRBD2 (6 bases). Germline-derived CDR1 and CDR2 are KGHSH and LQKENI. V lost 4 bases and J 2 bases, leaving 13 bases between the germline ends. This CDR3 has 15 amino acids.

CDR3: CASSHRYNSPLHF. Written as DNA, the CDR3 is TGTGCCAGCAGTCACAGATATAATTCACCCCTCCACTTT. This rearrangement joins TRBV6-4 to TRBJ1-6; D is ambiguous. Germline CDR1 and CDR2: MRHNA and SNTAGT. The ends were cut back, 5 bases at V and 4 bases at J, with 6 bases in the middle. This CDR3 spans 13 amino acids.

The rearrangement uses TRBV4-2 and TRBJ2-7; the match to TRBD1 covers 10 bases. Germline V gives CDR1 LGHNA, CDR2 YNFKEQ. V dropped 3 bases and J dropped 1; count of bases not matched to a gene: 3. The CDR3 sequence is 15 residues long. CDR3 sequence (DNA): TGTGCCAGCAGCCAGTTGGGACAGGGGTCCTACGAGCAGTACTTC. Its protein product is CASSQLGQGSYEQYF.

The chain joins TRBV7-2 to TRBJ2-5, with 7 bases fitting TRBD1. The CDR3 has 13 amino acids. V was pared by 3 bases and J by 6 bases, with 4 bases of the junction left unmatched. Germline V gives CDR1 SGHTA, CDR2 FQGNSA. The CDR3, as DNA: TGTGCCAGCAGCTTCGGACAGGTCCAGACCCAGTACTTC. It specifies CASSFGQVQTQYF.

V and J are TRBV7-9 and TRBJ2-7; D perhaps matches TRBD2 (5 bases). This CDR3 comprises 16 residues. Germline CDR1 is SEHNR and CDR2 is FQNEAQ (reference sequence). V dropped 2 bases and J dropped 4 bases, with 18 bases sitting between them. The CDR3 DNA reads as TGTGCCAGCAGCTTAATGAGGGCAGAAGGGCTTTACGAGCAGTACTTC. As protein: CASSLMRAEGLYEQYF.

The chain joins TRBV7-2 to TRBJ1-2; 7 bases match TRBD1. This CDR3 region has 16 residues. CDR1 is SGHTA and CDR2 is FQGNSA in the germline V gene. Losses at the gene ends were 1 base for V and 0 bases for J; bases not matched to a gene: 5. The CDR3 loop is CASSLDAGTANYGYTF. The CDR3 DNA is TGTGCCAGCAGCTTAGACGCCGGGACAGCTAACTATGGCTACACCTTC. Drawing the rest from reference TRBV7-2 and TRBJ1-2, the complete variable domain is GAGVSQSPSNKVTEKGKDVELRCDPISGHTALYWYRQSLGQGLEFLIYFQGNSAPDKSGLPSDRFSAERTGGSVSTLTIQRTQQEDSAVYLCASSLDAGTANYGYTFGSGTRLTVV.

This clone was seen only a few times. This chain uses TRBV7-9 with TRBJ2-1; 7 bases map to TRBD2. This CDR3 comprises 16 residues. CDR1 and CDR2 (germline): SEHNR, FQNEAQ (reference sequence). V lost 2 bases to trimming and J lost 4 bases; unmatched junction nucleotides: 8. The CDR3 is CASSLRASGIYNEQFF. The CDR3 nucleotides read TGTGCCAGCAGCTTACGCGCTAGCGGCATTTACAATGAGCAGTTCTTC.

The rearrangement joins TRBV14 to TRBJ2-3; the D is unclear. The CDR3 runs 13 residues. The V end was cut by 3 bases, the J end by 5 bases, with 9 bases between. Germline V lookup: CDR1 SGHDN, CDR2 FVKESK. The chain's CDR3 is CASSQVLVDTQYF. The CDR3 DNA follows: TGTGCCAGCAGCCAGGTACTTGTAGATACGCAGTATTTT. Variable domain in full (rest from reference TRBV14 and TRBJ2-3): EAGVTQFPSHSVIEKGQTVTLRCDPISGHDNLYWYRRVMGKEIKFLLHFVKESKQDESGMPNNRFLAERTGGTYSTLKVQPAELEDSGVYFCASSQVLVDTQYFGPGTRLTVL.

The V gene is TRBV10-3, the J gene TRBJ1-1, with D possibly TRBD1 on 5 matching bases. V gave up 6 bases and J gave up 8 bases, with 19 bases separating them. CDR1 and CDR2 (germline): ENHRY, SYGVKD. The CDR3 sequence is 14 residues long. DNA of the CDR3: TGTGCCATCAGCATGGGGCTCCCCGGGGGAGAAGCTTTCTTT. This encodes CAISMGLPGGEAFF.

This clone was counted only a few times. The CDR3 loop reads CASSLAQGMNTEAFF. CDR3 in DNA: TGTGCCAGCAGCTTAGCACAGGGGATGAACACTGAAGCTTTCTTT. This chain links TRBV7-2 with TRBJ1-1, with 7 nucleotides matching TRBD1. The CDR3 is 15 residues long. V shed 0 bases and J 0 bases; nucleotides not matched to a gene: 1. Germline loops: CDR1 SGHTA, CDR2 FQGNSA.

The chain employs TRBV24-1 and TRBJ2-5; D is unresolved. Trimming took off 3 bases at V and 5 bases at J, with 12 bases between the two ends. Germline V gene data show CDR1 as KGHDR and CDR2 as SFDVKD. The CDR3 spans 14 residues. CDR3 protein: CATSDRGIGETQYF. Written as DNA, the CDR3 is TGTGCCACCAGTGATCGAGGTATTGGGGAGACCCAGTACTTC.

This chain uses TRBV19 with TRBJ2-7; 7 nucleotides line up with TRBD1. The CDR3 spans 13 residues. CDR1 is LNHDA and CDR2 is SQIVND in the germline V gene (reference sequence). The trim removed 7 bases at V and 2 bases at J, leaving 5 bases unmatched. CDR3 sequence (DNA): TGTGCCAGTACCGCACAGGGGACCTACGAGCAGTACTTC. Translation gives CASTAQGTYEQYF.

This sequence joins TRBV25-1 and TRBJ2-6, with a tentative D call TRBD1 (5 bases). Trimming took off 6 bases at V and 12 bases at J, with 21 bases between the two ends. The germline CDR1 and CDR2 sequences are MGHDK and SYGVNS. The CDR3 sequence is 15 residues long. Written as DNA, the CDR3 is TGTGCCAGCAGCTACTCCACAGGCTATCGAGCCGTCCTGACTTTC. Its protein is CASSYSTGYRAVLTF.

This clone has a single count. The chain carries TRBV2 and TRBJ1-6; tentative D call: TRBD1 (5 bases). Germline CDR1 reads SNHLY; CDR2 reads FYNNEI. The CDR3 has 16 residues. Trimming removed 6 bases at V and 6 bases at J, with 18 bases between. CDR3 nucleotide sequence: TGTGCCAGCAGGGGAATCACCCCGGGGGTTAATTCACCCCTCCACTTT. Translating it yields CASRGITPGVNSPLHF. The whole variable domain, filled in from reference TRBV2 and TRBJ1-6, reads EPEVTQTPSHQVTQMGQEVILRCVPISNHLYFYWYRQILGQKVEFLVSFYNNEISEKSEIFDDQFSVERPDGSNFTLKIRSTKLEDSAMYFCASRGITPGVNSPLHFGNGTRLTVT.

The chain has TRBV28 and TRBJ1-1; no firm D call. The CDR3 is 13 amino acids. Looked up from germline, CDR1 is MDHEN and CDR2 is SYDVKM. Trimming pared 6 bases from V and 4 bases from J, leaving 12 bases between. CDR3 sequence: CASSPSSSTEAFF. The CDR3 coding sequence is TGTGCCAGCAGCCCTAGTAGTAGCACTGAAGCTTTCTTT.

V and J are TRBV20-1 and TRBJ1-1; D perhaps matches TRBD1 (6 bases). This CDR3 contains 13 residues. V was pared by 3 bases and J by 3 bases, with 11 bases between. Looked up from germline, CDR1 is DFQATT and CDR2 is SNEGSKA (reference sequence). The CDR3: CSASGDRHTEAFF. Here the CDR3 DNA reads TGCAGTGCTAGTGGTGACAGGCACACTGAAGCTTTCTTT.

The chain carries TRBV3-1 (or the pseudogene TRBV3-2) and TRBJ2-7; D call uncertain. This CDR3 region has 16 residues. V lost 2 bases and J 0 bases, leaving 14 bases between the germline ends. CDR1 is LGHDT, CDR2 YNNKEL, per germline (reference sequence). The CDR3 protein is CASSQSPLPSSYEQYF. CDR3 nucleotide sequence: TGTGCCAGCAGCCAATCCCCTCTCCCGAGCTCCTACGAGCAGTACTTC.